This is a list of T cell receptor beta chains from one sample in a study of spatial heterogeneity in lung cancer. TCRdb passed the 5' RACE reads through MiXCR, listing each CDR3 protein once. This sample has roughly 38,000 distinct CDR3 sequences; approximately 3.1% occur once, and the top ten carry around 36%. The sequencing here drew on normal lung tissue next to the tumor, taken at surgery. All receptors come from a male donor with early-stage non-small cell lung cancer. The CDR3 runs from the conserved cysteine through the conserved F or W. The D gene is left open where the match is weak. Clone size is not always given. Where it is, it says once, few, many or a class for expanded clones.

D gene,V gene,clone size,J gene,CDR3 DNA,CDR3 protein
TRBD1,TRBV20-1,medium-sized,TRBJ2-7,TGCAGTGCTAGCCCATCGCTTCGACAGGGACGGCAGTACTTC,CSASPSLRQGRQYF
.,TRBV29-1,many,TRBJ1-3,TGCAGCGTTGCAGTACCGATCTCTGGAAACACCATATATTTT,CSVAVPISGNTIYF
TRBD1,TRBV6-2/TRBV6-3,many,TRBJ1-1,TGTGCCAGCAGGGGACAGGGAACGAGGGACGCTTTCTTT,CASRGQGTRDAFF
TRBD1,TRBV7-8,many,TRBJ1-5,TGTGCCAGCAGCTTAGTCGCGACAGGGTTTCGTCAGCCCCAGCATTTT,CASSLVATGFRQPQHF
.,TRBV6-5,many,TRBJ2-6,TGTGCCAGCACTCGGGGGCTTGGGGCCAACGTCCTGACTTTC,CASTRGLGANVLTF
.,TRBV28,many,TRBJ1-2,TGTGCCAGCAGTCCCCCCCTCGGGACGGGGGGCTACACCTTC,CASSPPLGTGGYTF
TRBD2,TRBV5-1,.,TRBJ2-7,TGCGCCACCACCCTGGGACTAGCGGGATATGAAGAGCAGTACTTC,CATTLGLAGYEEQYF
.,TRBV6-2/TRBV6-3,.,TRBJ2-7,TGTGCCAGCAGAACAGGGGGGGTCTACGAGCAGTACTTC,CASRTGGVYEQYF
.,TRBV6-2/TRBV6-3,many,TRBJ2-7,TGTGCCAGCAGTTCAGGGATCGAGCAGTACTTC,CASSSGIEQYF
.,TRBV2,many,TRBJ1-4,TGTGCCAGCAGTGAAATGGAGTCCACGTCGTTC,CASSEMESTSF
.,TRBV28,many,TRBJ2-1,TGTGCCAGCAGTGGGGGCGCCGAGCAGTTCTTC,CASSGGAEQFF
TRBD1,TRBV6-4,many,TRBJ1-1,TGTGCCAGCACCGAATCACAGGGGTCCACTGAAGCTTTCTTT,CASTESQGSTEAFF
.,TRBV6-1,many,TRBJ1-5,TGTGCCAGCAGTGAATGGGGGACATTTACTCAGCCCCAGCATTTT,CASSEWGTFTQPQHF
TRBD1,TRBV6-4,.,TRBJ2-1,TGTGCCACCAGCCGAGGACAGGGCCATGAGCAGTTCTTC,CATSRGQGHEQFF
.,TRBV28,few,TRBJ2-7,TGTGCCAGCAGCCGTCTCGATGGCGGGGCGAGCTCCTACGAGCAGTACTTC,CASSRLDGGASSYEQYF
.,TRBV11-2,many,TRBJ1-4,TGTGCCAGCAGCTCTCTCCTCTCCACTAATGAAAAACTGTTTTTT,CASSSLLSTNEKLFF
.,TRBV6-2/TRBV6-3,many,TRBJ1-5,TGTGCCAGCAGCCCTAGGAGGGGCCAGGATCAGCCCCAGCATTTT,CASSPRRGQDQPQHF
.,TRBV6-6,many,TRBJ1-6,TGTGCCAGCAGTTATCTGCAATCTATCAATTCACCCCTCCACTTT,CASSYLQSINSPLHF
.,TRBV27,many,TRBJ1-1,TGTGCCAGCAGTCCCCTAGTCGGGGGGCTGAACACTGAAGCTTTCTTT,CASSPLVGGLNTEAFF
.,TRBV7-2,many,TRBJ2-1,TGTGCCAGCAGCTCCGCGCCCGGCTCCTACAATGAGCAGTTCTTC,CASSSAPGSYNEQFF
TRBD1,TRBV7-2,many,TRBJ2-1,TGTGCCAGCAGCCCCGTGACAGGGGTAAACAATGAGCAGTTCTTC,CASSPVTGVNNEQFF
.,TRBV5-1,medium-sized,TRBJ1-5,TGCGCCAGCAGCTTGGCCGGGATCCAGCCCCAGCATTTT,CASSLAGIQPQHF
.,TRBV7-2,many,TRBJ2-1,TGTGCCAGCAGCCTAAACGATGAGCAGTTCTTC,CASSLNDEQFF
.,TRBV7-3,many,TRBJ1-1,TGTGCCAGCAGCTTTGGATGGGAGTCTGAAGCTTTCTTT,CASSFGWESEAFF
.,TRBV5-1,many,TRBJ1-1,TGCGCCAGCAGCCCGGACGGTTCGGGCAGGAACACTGAAGCTTTCTTT,CASSPDGSGRNTEAFF
.,TRBV6-2/TRBV6-3,many,TRBJ1-5,TGTGCCAGCAAGGGGGGCCAAACGGGCAATCAGCCCCAGCATTTT,CASKGGQTGNQPQHF
TRBD1,TRBV27,many,TRBJ1-2,TGTGCCAGCAGTCTAACACAGGGGACGTTCCTCTATGGCTACACCTTC,CASSLTQGTFLYGYTF
TRBD1,TRBV14,many,TRBJ1-2,TGTGCCACCGGGGACAGCTACTATGGCTACACCTTC,CATGDSYYGYTF
.,TRBV12-3/TRBV12-4,many,TRBJ1-3,TGTGCCAGCAGTTTAGCCTCAAGCTCTGGAAACACCATATATTTT,CASSLASSSGNTIYF
.,TRBV6-5,few,TRBJ1-4,TGTGCCAGCAGGGGGGACTCTGAAAAACTGTTTTTT,CASRGDSEKLFF
.,TRBV7-9,many,TRBJ2-3,TGTGCCAGCAGCCGGGGACAAGTCACAGATACGCAGTATTTT,CASSRGQVTDTQYF
TRBD1,TRBV29-1,many,TRBJ2-2,TGCACCGTAGGACAGGGGTACACCGGGGAGCTGTTTTTT,CTVGQGYTGELFF
.,TRBV6-2/TRBV6-3,many,TRBJ2-1,TGTGCCAGCAGTTACTCGACCTACAATGAGCAGTTCTTC,CASSYSTYNEQFF
.,TRBV5-1,many,TRBJ2-7,TGCGCCAGCAGCTTGGGATTACAGGGAGGCGAGCAGTACTTC,CASSLGLQGGEQYF
.,TRBV27,many,TRBJ2-1,TGTGCCAGCAGTTTATATAGGGGAGCGGGCAATGAGCAGTTCTTC,CASSLYRGAGNEQFF
.,TRBV12-3/TRBV12-4,many,TRBJ1-4,TGTGCCAGCAGTCCCGAAGGGACGAGTAATGAAAAACTGTTTTTT,CASSPEGTSNEKLFF
.,TRBV7-9,many,TRBJ1-5,TGTGCCAGCAGCTTAGAACAGAATCAGCCCCAGCATTTT,CASSLEQNQPQHF
.,TRBV4-3,many,TRBJ2-3,TGCGCCAGCAGCCAAGATTTCCGCACAGATACGCAGTATTTT,CASSQDFRTDTQYF
TRBD1,TRBV29-1,.,TRBJ1-4,TGCAGCGTTGCGTCGGCAGGGGGAGAAAAACTGTTTTTT,CSVASAGGEKLFF
.,TRBV6-5,many,TRBJ2-7,TGTGCCAGCAGTTACTCGTCGGTTGGGGGAGCCTACGAGCAGTACTTC,CASSYSSVGGAYEQYF
.,TRBV11-3,many,TRBJ2-1,TGTGCCAGCAGCTTAGTAACAGGCAATGAGCAGTTCTTC,CASSLVTGNEQFF
.,TRBV6-5,.,TRBJ2-3,TGTGCCAGCAGTCAACTCAGCGCAGATACGCAGTATTTT,CASSQLSADTQYF
TRBD2,TRBV7-3,many,TRBJ2-2,TGTGCCAGCAGCCCCCGGACTAGCTTAGACACCGGGGAGCTGTTTTTT,CASSPRTSLDTGELFF
.,TRBV28,many,TRBJ2-1,TGTGCCAGCAGCCCGACTAGTGGGGCGAATGAGCAGTTCTTC,CASSPTSGANEQFF
TRBD1,TRBV29-1,many,TRBJ1-2,TGCAGCGTTGAGGCAGGGGGCCGGAATGGCTACACCTTC,CSVEAGGRNGYTF
.,TRBV20-1,many,TRBJ2-1,TGCAGTGCGAGTAAGATCGAGGAGCAGTTCTTC,CSASKIEEQFF
TRBD2,TRBV6-6,few,TRBJ2-5,TGTGCCAGCGGTGCGGGAGGGGTCCAAGAGACCCAGTACTTC,CASGAGGVQETQYF
TRBD2,TRBV30,.,TRBJ2-3,TGTGCCTGGAGACGGCTAGCGGGATCGGATACGCAGTATTTT,CAWRRLAGSDTQYF
.,TRBV7-8,many,TRBJ2-2,TGTGCCAGCAGCTTAAACCCGGGATCCGGGGAGCTGTTTTTT,CASSLNPGSGELFF
.,TRBV12-3/TRBV12-4,many,TRBJ2-2,TGTGCCAGCAGTTCCCGGGACATTCTCACCGGGGAGCTGTTTTTT,CASSSRDILTGELFF
.,TRBV10-3,.,TRBJ2-2,TGTGCCATCAGTGAGAGGGGCAGGGCCGGCACCGGGGAGCTGTTTTTT,CAISERGRAGTGELFF
.,TRBV11-3,many,TRBJ2-1,TGTGCCAGCAGCCTTTGGACTCAGGATGAGCAGTTCTTC,CASSLWTQDEQFF
.,TRBV29-1,many,TRBJ2-5,TGCAGCGTTGGGGTAATCACCCAAGAGACCCAGTACTTC,CSVGVITQETQYF
.,TRBV6-5,many,TRBJ1-6,TGTGCCAGCACCAAATCCGCCGGGCATTCACCCCTCCACTTT,CASTKSAGHSPLHF
.,TRBV28,many,TRBJ1-5,TGTGCCAGCAGTTCAAATCGCGGGGGGCAGGCCCAGCCCCAGCATTTT,CASSSNRGGQAQPQHF